The clone carrying this TCR beta chain was recorded only once. Antigen: not known. TCRdb's table, derived via immunoSEQ multiplex PCR, lists solely in-frame clones and lacks some. The table records 850,000 to 1,200,000 clones, roughly 80% of them present only once. The authors divided CD4+ cells into CD45RA+ naive and CD45RA-negative memory subsets. These data come from a study of shared clonotypes between healthy human individuals. The study's findings and limits: Generation probabilities were higher for clonotypes shared across all four sorted-subset donors than for unshared ones.

The sequence was obtained from a man aged 18 to 30 in good health. The sample comprised memory CD4+ T cells sorted from blood. Subset here: CD45RA-negative fraction.

The CDR3 region is CASTPGESSETQYF. DNA for the CDR3: TGTGCCTCGACCCCGGGTGAGAGCTCCGAGACCCAGTACTTC. The rearrangement links TRBV30 to TRBJ2-5; no clear D gene. Germline loops: CDR1 GTSNPN, CDR2 SVGIG (reference sequence). The CDR3 is 14 residues long. V was cut by 7 bases and J by 5 bases, with 20 bases left in between.